This T cell receptor (beta chain) was retrieved from a study of shared clonotypes between healthy human individuals. The study, taken as a whole, reports: Sequencing of the sorted subsets was shown by rarefaction to be incomplete despite large depth.

Trimming took off 1 base at V and 5 bases at J, with 17 bases between the two ends. Germline CDR1 and CDR2: SGHVS and FQNEAQ. The CDR3 length is 17 residues. This clone was seen only once. Its target is unknown. The assay was run at deep level. Genomic DNA from each subset was divided evenly over several immunoSEQ plates. Profiled with immunoSEQ multiplex PCR; TCRdb holds only in-frame clones, not every one. This table has some 1,100,000 clones, about four fifths appearing once. The specimen sequenced was memory CD4+ T cells from PBMCs. Subset indicated: CD45RA-negative fraction. The receptor comes from a man younger than 35 in good health. Some clones in this sample may be carry-over from other donors' samples. V and J are TRBV7-8 and TRBJ2-2, with D possibly being TRBD2 (6 bases). Written as DNA, the CDR3 is TGTGCCAGCAGCTTAGAGTTAGGACTAACCCTTACCGGGGAGCTGTTTTTT. Translating it yields CASSLELGLTLTGELFF.